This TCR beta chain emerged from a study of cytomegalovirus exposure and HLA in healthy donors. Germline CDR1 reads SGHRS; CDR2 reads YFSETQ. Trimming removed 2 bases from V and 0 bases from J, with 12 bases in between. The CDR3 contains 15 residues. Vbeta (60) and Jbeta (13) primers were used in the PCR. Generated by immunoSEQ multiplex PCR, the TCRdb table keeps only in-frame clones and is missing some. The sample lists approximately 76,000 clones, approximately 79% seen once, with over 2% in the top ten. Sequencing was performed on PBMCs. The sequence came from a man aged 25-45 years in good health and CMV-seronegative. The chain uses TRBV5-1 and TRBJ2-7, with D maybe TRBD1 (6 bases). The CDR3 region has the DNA TGCGCCAGCAGCTTAGGGGGTTCAAGCTCCTACGAGCAGTACTTC. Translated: CASSLGGSSSYEQYF.